These T cell receptor beta chains were read from a single sample in a study of Ad26.COV2.S vaccination and SARS-CoV-2 variants. The table came from immunoSEQ multiplex PCR; TCRdb's copy has only in-frame clones and leaves some out. This table holds tens of thousands of clones, approximately 80% found once. The sample consisted of peripheral blood, taken after recovery from COVID-19. All receptors come from a human donor who had recovered from COVID-19. The CDR3 runs from the conserved cysteine through the conserved F or W. A D gene is named only where the DNA matches it firmly. Only part of the rows carry a size: once, few, many, or a class if the clone is expanded.

clone_size	d_call	j_call	v_call	cdr3_aa	cdr3_nt
-	-	TRBJ1-2	TRBV30	CAWSVRNYGYTF	TGTGCCTGGAGTGTAAGAAACTATGGCTACACCTTC
-	-	TRBJ2-1	TRBV7-3	CASSQLSGTEQFF	TGTGCCAGCAGCCAACTATCCGGGACTGAGCAGTTCTTC
-	TRBD2	TRBJ2-4	TRBV11-2	CASAGGEGWTKNIQYF	TGTGCCAGCGCGGGTGGGGAGGGATGGACCAAAAACATTCAGTACTTC
-	TRBD1	TRBJ1-5	TRBV5-5	CASSLGTGRYSNQPQHF	TGTGCCAGCAGCTTGGGGACAGGACGGTACAGCAATCAGCCCCAGCATTTT
-	-	TRBJ1-1	TRBV2	CASSDPRVVTEAFF	TGTGCCAGCAGTGACCCGAGGGTAGTCACTGAAGCTTTCTTT
-	-	TRBJ1-2	TRBV10-1	CASYPWGVFGGNYGYTF	TGCGCCAGCTACCCCTGGGGGGTATTCGGAGGTAACTATGGCTACACCTTC
-	-	TRBJ1-1	TRBV9	CASSPSDRIMNTEAFF	TGTGCCAGCAGCCCATCAGACAGGATAATGAACACTGAAGCTTTCTTT
-	TRBD1	TRBJ1-2	TRBV29-1	CSAGGSYGYTF	TGCAGCGCAGGGGGCTCCTATGGCTACACCTTC
-	TRBD1	TRBJ1-4	TRBV7-6	CASRARTGGDLGEKLFF	TGTGCCAGCAGGGCGCGGACAGGGGGTGACCTGGGAGAAAAACTGTTTTTT
-	-	TRBJ2-1	TRBV12-3/TRBV12-4	CASRLSSYNEQFF	TGTGCCAGCAGGCTCAGCTCCTACAATGAGCAGTTCTTC
-	-	TRBJ1-1	TRBV5-1	CASSLAGGGNTEAFF	TGCGCCAGCAGCTTGGCCGGGGGGGGGAACACTGAAGCTTTCTTT
-	-	TRBJ1-2	TRBV7-9	CASSSWTDYYGYTF	TGTGCCAGCAGCTCCTGGACAGACTACTATGGCTACACCTTC
-	-	TRBJ1-6	TRBV27	CASSFFPGVQINSPLHF	TGTGCCAGCAGTTTTTTCCCCGGGGTCCAAATTAATTCACCCCTCCACTTT
-	-	TRBJ1-5	TRBV7-2	CASSIRDGINQPQHF	TGTGCCAGCAGCATCCGGGACGGGATCAATCAGCCCCAGCATTTT
-	-	TRBJ1-1	TRBV7-9	CASSLNPGTSPFF	TGTGCCAGCAGCTTAAATCCAGGGACCTCTCCCTTCTTT
-	-	TRBJ1-1	TRBV7-9	CASSLVLNTEAFF	TGTGCCAGCAGCTTAGTTCTAAACACTGAAGCTTTCTTT
-	TRBD2	TRBJ2-3	TRBV28	CAIKRGGTDTQYF	TGTGCCATAAAGCGGGGTGGCACAGATACGCAGTATTTT
-	-	TRBJ2-3	TRBV2	CASRMDSNADTQYF	TGTGCCAGCAGAATGGACAGCAACGCAGATACGCAGTATTTT
few	-	TRBJ1-5	TRBV2	CASRGDSNQPQHF	TGTGCCAGCAGGGGGGACAGCAATCAGCCCCAGCATTTT
-	-	TRBJ1-1	TRBV19	CASSIGRRTSTEAFF	TGTGCCAGTAGTATCGGGCGCAGGACCTCCACTGAAGCTTTCTTT
-	-	TRBJ1-1	TRBV10-3	CAIIRTDGTEAFF	TGTGCCATCATAAGGACGGACGGCACTGAAGCTTTCTTT
-	-	TRBJ2-7	TRBV7-2	CASSLARRSSYEQYF	TGTGCCAGCAGCTTAGCGCGGCGGAGCTCCTACGAGCAGTACTTC
few	-	TRBJ1-1	TRBV18	CASSPLEDRNTEAFF	TGTGCCAGCTCACCACTAGAGGACAGGAACACTGAAGCTTTCTTT
-	-	TRBJ2-1	TRBV5-1	CASSSDYRIEQFF	TGCGCCAGCAGCTCCGACTACCGGATCGAGCAGTTCTTC
-	-	TRBJ2-5	TRBV6-5	CASSYDREGGTQYF	TGTGCCAGCAGTTACGACAGGGAGGGGGGGACCCAGTACTTC
-	TRBD1	TRBJ2-3	TRBV19	CASSVGQVLTDTQYF	TGTGCCAGTAGTGTGGGACAGGTACTCACAGATACGCAGTATTTT
-	-	TRBJ1-2	TRBV9	CASSVTQAPYGYTF	TGTGCCAGCAGCGTAACCCAGGCACCGTATGGCTACACCTTC
-	-	TRBJ1-1	TRBV6-5	CASRDGGVRTEAFF	TGTGCCAGCAGAGACGGGGGGGTGAGGACTGAAGCTTTCTTT
-	-	TRBJ2-1	TRBV7-2	CASSLMRVRHEQFF	TGTGCCAGCAGCTTAATGCGGGTGAGGCATGAGCAGTTCTTC
-	-	TRBJ1-2	TRBV21-1	CASSMGGIDGYTF	TGTGCCAGCAGTATGGGGGGAATAGATGGCTACACCTTC